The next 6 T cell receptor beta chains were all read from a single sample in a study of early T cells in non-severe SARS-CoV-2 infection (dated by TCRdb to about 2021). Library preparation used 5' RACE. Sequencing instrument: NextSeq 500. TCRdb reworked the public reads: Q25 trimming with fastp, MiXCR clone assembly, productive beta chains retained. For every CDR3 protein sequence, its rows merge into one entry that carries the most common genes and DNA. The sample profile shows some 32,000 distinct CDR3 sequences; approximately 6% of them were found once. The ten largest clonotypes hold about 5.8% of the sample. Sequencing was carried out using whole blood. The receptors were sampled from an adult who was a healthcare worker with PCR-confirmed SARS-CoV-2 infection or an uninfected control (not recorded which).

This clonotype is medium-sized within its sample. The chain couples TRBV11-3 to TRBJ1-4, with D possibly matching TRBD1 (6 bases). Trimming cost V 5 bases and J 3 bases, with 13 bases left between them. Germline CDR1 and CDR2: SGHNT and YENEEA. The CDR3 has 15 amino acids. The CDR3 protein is CASSHGRGSNEKLFF. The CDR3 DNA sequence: TGTGCCAGCAGCCATGGAAGGGGGTCTAATGAAAAACTGTTTTTT.

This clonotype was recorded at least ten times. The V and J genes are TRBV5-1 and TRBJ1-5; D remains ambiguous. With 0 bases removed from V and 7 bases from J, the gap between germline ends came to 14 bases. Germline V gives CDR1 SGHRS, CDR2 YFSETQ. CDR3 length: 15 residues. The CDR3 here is CASSLAGGAGQPQHF. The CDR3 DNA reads TGCGCCAGCAGCTTGGCCGGAGGCGCGGGGCAGCCCCAGCATTTT.

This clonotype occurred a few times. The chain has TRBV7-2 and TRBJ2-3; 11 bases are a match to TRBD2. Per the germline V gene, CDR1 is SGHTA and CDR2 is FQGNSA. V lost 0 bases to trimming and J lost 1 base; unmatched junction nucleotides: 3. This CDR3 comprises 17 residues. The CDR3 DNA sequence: TGTGCCAGCAGCTTAGCTAGCGGGAGGGCCGGCACAGATACGCAGTATTTT. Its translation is CASSLASGRAGTDTQYF.

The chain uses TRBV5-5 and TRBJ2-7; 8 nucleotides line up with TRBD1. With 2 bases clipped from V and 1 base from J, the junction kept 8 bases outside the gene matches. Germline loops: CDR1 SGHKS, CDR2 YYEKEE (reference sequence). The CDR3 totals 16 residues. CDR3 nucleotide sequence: TGTGCCAGCAGCTTAGATCCGGGACAGGTTTCCTACGAGCAGTACTTC. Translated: CASSLDPGQVSYEQYF.

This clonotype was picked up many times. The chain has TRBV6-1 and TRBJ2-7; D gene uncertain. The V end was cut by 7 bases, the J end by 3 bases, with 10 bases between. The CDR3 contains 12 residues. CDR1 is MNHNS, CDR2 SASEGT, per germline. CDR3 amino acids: CASNPWGYEQYF. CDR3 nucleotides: TGTGCCAGCAACCCCTGGGGCTACGAGCAGTACTTC.

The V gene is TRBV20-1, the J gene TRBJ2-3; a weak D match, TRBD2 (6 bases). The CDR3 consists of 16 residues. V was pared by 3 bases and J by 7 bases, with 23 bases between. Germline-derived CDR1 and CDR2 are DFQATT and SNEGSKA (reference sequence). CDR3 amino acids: CSARTGRGLTLYTQYF. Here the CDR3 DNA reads TGCAGTGCTAGGACCGGGAGAGGGCTTACCTTATATACGCAGTATTTT.